The present entry profiles one TCR beta chain with its context. The data belong to a study of blood T cell repertoires in COVID-19. Trimming removed 0 bases from V and 0 bases from J, with 10 bases in between. Germline CDR1 is SGDLS and CDR2 is YYNGEE. The CDR3 extends over 16 amino acids. Measured with immunoSEQ multiplex PCR; TCRdb has only the in-frame clones, and not every one. The sample contains 350,000 to 550,000 clones, roughly 91% of which appear only once. The chain joins TRBV9 to TRBJ2-1; D is uncertain. The source material was peripheral blood. The TCR sequence derives from a woman aged 25 to 39 with acute or convalescent COVID-19. The CDR3 loop is CASSVDAASSYNEQFF. CDR3 nucleotide sequence: TGTGCCAGCAGCGTAGATGCGGCGAGCTCCTACAATGAGCAGTTCTTC.